This is a list of T cell receptor beta chains from one sample in a study of CD8 T cells in Susac syndrome. TCRdb independently ran MiXCR on the immunoSEQ multiplex PCR reads; one entry per CDR3 protein. Of over 150,000 distinct CDR3 sequences in the sample, more than 95% were seen once. The source material was CD4+ T cells from PBMCs. The source of these receptors is a human donor with Susac syndrome. CDR3s include the opening cysteine and the closing phenylalanine or tryptophan. Each record gives: D gene, J gene, clone size, V gene, CDR3 DNA, CDR3 protein. The D gene is left open where the match is weak. The size of a clone is reported for some rows only, either as once, few or many, or as a class for expanded clones.

>-|TRBJ1-3|once|TRBV29-1
TGCAGCGTTGAGACGCAGGGGCGGTCTGGAAACACCATATATTTT
CSVETQGRSGNTIYF
>-|TRBJ2-7|-|TRBV4-3
TGCGCCAGCAGCCAAGATCTCACCGGCACGTACTTC
CASSQDLTGTYF
>TRBD1|TRBJ2-1|-|TRBV20-1
TGCAGTGCTACCGCCGGGGGACAGGGGAGATACAATGAGCAGTTCTTC
CSATAGGQGRYNEQFF
>-|TRBJ2-2|-|TRBV5-1
TGCGCCAGCAGCTTGGGGACAGCTTACACCGGGGAGCTGTTTTTT
CASSLGTAYTGELFF
>-|TRBJ2-1|-|TRBV4-1
TGCGCCAGCAGCCAATCTGATGTGGCTAGTAATGGCGAGCAGTTCTTC
CASSQSDVASNGEQFF
>-|TRBJ1-2|once|TRBV30
TGTGCCTGGAGTTTCCCCGGGAACTATGGCTACACCTTC
CAWSFPGNYGYTF
>-|TRBJ2-7|-|TRBV18
TGTGCCAGCTCGCGGGGACAGTCGTACGAGCAGTACTTC
CASSRGQSYEQYF
>TRBD2|TRBJ2-1|-|TRBV6-4
TGTGCCAGCAGTGCCTCACTAGCGGGGGCCTACAATGAGCAGTTCTTC
CASSASLAGAYNEQFF
>-|TRBJ1-3|-|TRBV3-1
TGTGCCAGCAGCCGCTCGACACTTTCTGGAAACACCATATATTTT
CASSRSTLSGNTIYF
>-|TRBJ1-2|-|TRBV15
TGTGCCACCAGCAGAGATAGGGGACGTGGGGGCGATGACTACACCTTC
CATSRDRGRGGDDYTF
>TRBD2|TRBJ2-1|-|TRBV9
TGTGCCAGCAGCGCCGGGACTAGTTTGGTTAGTGAGCAGTTCTTC
CASSAGTSLVSEQFF
>TRBD1|TRBJ2-7|-|TRBV29-1
TGCAGCGTACCACGGGACAGGGGAAGTTACGAGCAGTACTTC
CSVPRDRGSYEQYF
>TRBD2|TRBJ2-7|-|TRBV29-1
TGCAGCGTTGACGATCCTAGCGGGAGCTCCTACGAGCAGTACTTC
CSVDDPSGSSYEQYF
>-|TRBJ1-5|-|TRBV18
TGTGCCAGCCGCACGGAGAATCAGCCCCAGCATTTT
CASRTENQPQHF
>-|TRBJ1-1|-|TRBV12-3/TRBV12-4
TGTGCCAGCAGTAGACAGGCTACGAACACTGAAGCTTTCTTT
CASSRQATNTEAFF
>-|TRBJ2-2|-|TRBV4-1
TGCGCCAGCAGCCAAGAGAGGCAGTACACCGGGGAGCTGTTTTTT
CASSQERQYTGELFF
>-|TRBJ2-5|-|TRBV20-1
TGCAGTGCTAGAGGGCAGGGAGAGACCCAGTACTTC
CSARGQGETQYF
>TRBD1|TRBJ1-2|-|TRBV24-1
TGTGCCACCAGTGAGGACAGGGACGGCTACACCTTC
CATSEDRDGYTF
>-|TRBJ2-2|-|TRBV4-3
TGCGCCAGCAGCCCGCAACGTCTATTACGGAACACCGGGGAGCTGTTTTTT
CASSPQRLLRNTGELFF
>-|TRBJ2-7|-|TRBV27
TGTGCCAGTAAGACGCGGAGCTCCTACGAGCAGTACTTC
CASKTRSSYEQYF
>TRBD1|TRBJ1-5|-|TRBV12-3/TRBV12-4
TGTGCCAGCAGTCTCGGGACAGGTTTAAATCAGCCCCAGCATTTT
CASSLGTGLNQPQHF
>-|TRBJ1-5|-|TRBV15
TGTGCCACCAGCAGAGACTATAGTCAGCCCCAGCATTTT
CATSRDYSQPQHF
>-|TRBJ1-2|-|TRBV7-9
TGTGCCAGCAGCTTAGGGCAGAGGTCTGGCTACACCTTC
CASSLGQRSGYTF
>-|TRBJ1-5|-|TRBV29-1
TGCAGCGTTGGATTAGGTGTTGATCAGCCCCAGCATTTT
CSVGLGVDQPQHF
>-|TRBJ1-1|-|TRBV6-4
TGTGCCAGCAGTCCGGACGGTGGCACCAACACTGAAGCTTTCTTT
CASSPDGGTNTEAFF
>-|TRBJ2-3|-|TRBV20-1
TGCAGTGCTAAGACTAGTTCAGATACGCAGTATTTT
CSAKTSSDTQYF
>-|TRBJ2-1|once|TRBV3-1
TGTGCCAGCAGCCAAGAATTGGTCATAGGTAGTGAGCAGTTCTTC
CASSQELVIGSEQFF
>TRBD1|TRBJ1-4|once|TRBV5-1
TGCGCCAGCAGCAGAGCCGGGACAGGGATAACTGAAAAACTGTTTTTT
CASSRAGTGITEKLFF
>TRBD1|TRBJ1-2|-|TRBV7-8
TGTGCCAGCAGCTCCGACAGGGGCGTGCGAAGTCGGGGCTACACCTTC
CASSSDRGVRSRGYTF
>TRBD1|TRBJ1-2|-|TRBV3-1
TGTGCCAGCAGCCTAGTGACAGGGGATGGCTACACCTTC
CASSLVTGDGYTF
>-|TRBJ2-2|-|TRBV20-1
TGCAGTGCTAGAGCCTGGAGGGGTACCGGGGAGCTGTTTTTT
CSARAWRGTGELFF
>-|TRBJ2-2|-|TRBV3-1
TGTGCCAGCAGCCGCAACAGGGCCACCGGGGAGCTGTTTTTT
CASSRNRATGELFF
>-|TRBJ2-1|-|TRBV29-1
TGCAGCGTATACGCTAGGTTGGGGTACAATGAGCAGTTCTTC
CSVYARLGYNEQFF
>-|TRBJ2-5|-|TRBV20-1
TGCAGTGCAAAGCGGCAAGAGACCCAGTACTTC
CSAKRQETQYF
>TRBD1|TRBJ2-6|-|TRBV19
TGTGCCAGTAGTATGACAGGGCCAAACGTCCTGACTTTC
CASSMTGPNVLTF
>-|TRBJ1-1|-|TRBV20-1
TGCAGTGCAGGACTGAGGACAGTTGGAACTGAAGCTTTCTTT
CSAGLRTVGTEAFF
>-|TRBJ2-1|-|TRBV7-2
TGTGCCAGCAGCTTAAGGGTTCCCGCTCACAATGAGCAGTTCTTC
CASSLRVPAHNEQFF
>TRBD1|TRBJ2-7|-|TRBV19
TGTGCCAGTAGTATTTGGGGCGACAGGGGCGAGCAGTACTTC
CASSIWGDRGEQYF
>-|TRBJ2-5|-|TRBV20-1
TGCAGTGCTAGAGCGGTGTTGATGGGCCAAGAGACCCAGTACTTC
CSARAVLMGQETQYF
>-|TRBJ2-5|-|TRBV18
TGTGCCAGCTCACCATCTAACCGGACCCAGTACTTC
CASSPSNRTQYF
>TRBD1|TRBJ2-7|-|TRBV5-1
TGCGCCAGCAGCCCCCGGACAGGGTATTACGAGCAGTACTTC
CASSPRTGYYEQYF
>-|TRBJ2-7|-|TRBV14
TGTGCCAGCAGCCAAGATTCAGATTACGAGCAGTACTTC
CASSQDSDYEQYF
>-|TRBJ2-3|-|TRBV24-1
TGTGCCACCAGCATTGGAGGGGGAAACACAGATACGCAGTATTTT
CATSIGGGNTDTQYF
>-|TRBJ2-3|-|TRBV2
TGTGCCAGCTGCCTCTTCAACACAGATACGCAGTATTTT
CASCLFNTDTQYF
>TRBD1|TRBJ1-2|-|TRBV25-1
TGTGCCAGCAGCCTACAGGGGATAGACTATGGCTACACCTTC
CASSLQGIDYGYTF
>-|TRBJ2-5|-|TRBV15
TGTGCCACCAGCAGGGGGGAGCAAGAGACCCAGTACTTC
CATSRGEQETQYF
>TRBD1|TRBJ2-2|-|TRBV18
TGTGCCAGCTCACGTCCGACAGGGAGCACCGGGGAGCTGTTTTTT
CASSRPTGSTGELFF
>-|TRBJ2-3|-|TRBV3-1
TGTGCCAGCAGCCCAAGCCCCCCAGATACGCAGTATTTT
CASSPSPPDTQYF
>TRBD1|TRBJ2-1|-|TRBV6-1
TGTGCCAGCAGTCTAACCATACCCCCGGGACAGGGCAATGAGCAGTTCTTC
CASSLTIPPGQGNEQFF
>-|TRBJ2-1|-|TRBV4-3
TGCGCCAGCAGCCAACTCTTGTCCGGGGCGAATGAGCAGTTCTTC
CASSQLLSGANEQFF
>-|TRBJ2-3|-|TRBV24-1
TGTGCCGCCGGGCGGTCGGAGGATACGCAGTATTTT
CAAGRSEDTQYF
>-|TRBJ2-1|-|TRBV7-9
TGTGCCAGCAGCGAAGGACAGAGCTCCTACAATGAGCAGTTCTTC
CASSEGQSSYNEQFF
>TRBD2|TRBJ2-7|-|TRBV28
TGTGCGGCGGGACTAGCGGGAGAACTCTACGAGCAGTACTTC
CAAGLAGELYEQYF